This record covers a single T cell receptor beta chain. Its antigen is currently unknown. Sequencing was performed with immunoSEQ multiplex PCR; in TCRdb, only in-frame clones are kept and a portion is missing. There are 250,000 to 300,000 clones in the sample; roughly 85% occur only once, and about 1% lies in the top ten. The donors were part of the roughly 130-subject validation cohort, which stood apart from the roughly 680-subject first cohort. The data stem from a study of cytomegalovirus exposure and HLA in healthy donors. Study observations and caveats: In vitro confirmation showed three CMV-associated chains to be CMV antigen specific. Rarity held for most TCR sequences, but there were some public TCRs that occurred in many donors. The authors listed 150 to 200 TCR beta chains as cytomegalovirus-associated.

The receptor comes from a woman in her late teens or twenties in good health and CMV-seronegative. Specimen: PBMCs.

DNA of the CDR3: TGTGCCAGCAGTTTATACGCGGGGGCGCGGAATGGCTACACCTTC. It translates to CASSLYAGARNGYTF. This chain joins TRBV28 and TRBJ1-2; a possible D gene is TRBD1 (6 bases). Trimming cost V 1 base and J 6 bases, with 15 bases left between them. The V gene's germline CDR1 is MDHEN and CDR2 SYDVKM. The CDR3 is made up of 15 amino acids.